This entry lists 10 T cell receptor beta chains sequenced from one sample in a study of T cell repertoires in aging, cancer and after chemotherapy. Rearranged V-D-J TRB sequences were amplified with a mixed TRB-A/B primer pool. TCRdb re-analysed the multiplex PCR reads in MiXCR, keeping a single row per CDR3 protein. The sample holds some 1,800 distinct CDR3 sequences, less than 50% seen once. Peripheral blood genomic DNA, not sorted cells or RNA, was the template. Sequences were obtained from blood. The receptors here all came from a human donor with a solid tumor.

This clonotype was found a few times. This chain connects TRBV6-2 or TRBV6-3 to TRBJ2-1; D unresolved. The ends were cut back, 6 bases at V and 5 bases at J, with 8 bases in the middle. The CDR3 loop spans 12 amino acids. Germline values: CDR1 MNHEY, CDR2 SVGEGT. DNA for the CDR3: TGTGCCAGCAGGCTCTTAAACAATGAGCAGTTCTTC. It yields the protein CASRLLNNEQFF.

Comment on this clonotype: A single base separates this from a much larger clone, so it may be a read error. This chain uses TRBV19 with TRBJ2-7; 8 bases fit TRBD1. Germline values: CDR1 LNHDA, CDR2 SQIVND (reference sequence). CDR3 length: 16 amino acids. CDR3 loop: CASRPTGTGVSYKQYF. The CDR3 DNA reads TGTGCCAGTAGGCCCACCGGGACAGGCGTTTCCTACAAGCAGTACTTC.

This clonotype is large in the sample. The chain recombines TRBV7-9 with TRBJ2-5; the match to TRBD2 covers 7 bases. The CDR3 is 13 amino acids. V lost 4 bases to trimming and J lost 4 bases; unmatched junction nucleotides: 3. Germline CDR1 SEHNR, CDR2 FQNEAQ (reference sequence). CDR3 nucleotide sequence: TGTGCCAGCAGCTCAGGACTAGGAGAGACCCAGTACTTC. Its protein product is CASSSGLGETQYF.

The chain has TRBV7-6 and TRBJ2-1; D is perhaps TRBD2 (5 bases). With 5 bases removed from V and 8 bases from J, the gap between germline ends came to 16 bases. Germline V gene data show CDR1 as SGHVS and CDR2 as FNYEAQ. CDR3 length: 14 amino acids. Here the CDR3 reads CASSLLLAGDEQFF. The CDR3 DNA reads TGTGCCAGCAGCCTACTTCTAGCAGGCGATGAGCAGTTCTTC. The whole variable domain, filled in from reference TRBV7-6 and TRBJ2-1, reads GAGVSQSPRYKVTKRGQDVALRCDPISGHVSLYWYRQALGQGPEFLTYFNYEAQQDKSGLPNDRFSAERPEGSISTLTIQRTEQRDSAMYRCASSLLLAGDEQFFGPGTRLTVL.

This clonotype was observed a few times. The chain employs TRBV30 and TRBJ1-4, with D hard to call. The germline V and J ends were trimmed by 2 bases and 5 bases, with 9 bases remaining between them. The length of the CDR3 is 13 residues. Germline CDR1 and CDR2: GTSNPN and SVGIG (reference sequence). The CDR3 loop reads CAWSLNSNEKLFF. The CDR3 region has the DNA TGTGCCTGGAGTCTGAACTCCAATGAAAAACTGTTTTTT.

By frequency in the sample, this clonotype is large. This sequence joins TRBV29-1 and TRBJ2-1; 8 bases line up with TRBD2. Looked up from germline, CDR1 is SQVTM and CDR2 is ANQGSEA. With 7 bases clipped from V and 2 bases from J, the junction kept 10 bases outside the gene matches. The length of the CDR3 is 15 residues. In DNA, the CDR3 is TGCAGCGCTACCACCGGGACTAGTCCCTACAATGAGCAGTTCTTC. This gives the protein CSATTGTSPYNEQFF.

The chain uses TRBV5-6 and TRBJ1-2, with D tentatively TRBD1 (6 bases). CDR1 SGHDT and CDR2 YYEEEE come from the germline V gene. This CDR3 comprises 16 residues. With 4 bases removed from V and 4 bases from J, the gap between germline ends came to 20 bases. The CDR3 spells CASSPGPGQSGYGYTF. CDR3 bases: TGTGCCAGCAGCCCGGGGCCTGGACAGTCTGGCTATGGCTACACCTTC. The full variable domain, its missing parts supplied by reference TRBV5-6 and TRBJ1-2, is DAGVTQSPTHLIKTRGQQVTLRCSPKSGHDTVSWYQQALGQGPQFIFQYYEEEERQRGNFPDRFSGHQFPNYSSELNVNALLLGDSALYLCASSPGPGQSGYGYTFGSGTRLTVV.

This clonotype was detected only a few times. The V gene is TRBV24-1, the J gene TRBJ1-5, with D hard to call. There are 14 residues in the CDR3. Germline V lookup: CDR1 KGHDR, CDR2 SFDVKD. V was cut by 1 base and J by 3 bases, with 6 bases left in between. CDR3 loop: CATSDLSINQPQHF. The CDR3 DNA follows: TGTGCCACCAGTGATTTAAGTATCAATCAGCCCCAGCATTTT.

A note on this clonotype: One end of the junction does not line up with germline, which may come from a read error. The chain uses TRBV5-3 and TRBJ1-6, with 8 bases that match TRBD1. TRBV5-3 is classed as an ORF, of uncertain function. This CDR3 has 14 residues. The CDR3 is CASSLEQGGLALHF. In nucleotides, the CDR3 is TGCGCCAGCAGCTTGGAACAGGGGGGTCTGGCCCTCCACTTT.

V is TRBV7-3 and J is TRBJ1-1, with D possibly matching TRBD1 (5 bases). V shed 6 bases and J shed 0 bases, with 11 bases lying between them. CDR3 length: 14 amino acids. Germline V gene sequence: CDR1 SGHTA, CDR2 FQGTGA. CDR3 nucleotide sequence: TGTGCCAGCAGGACAGCTAATTTGAACACTGAAGCTTTCTTT. It encodes CASRTANLNTEAFF.